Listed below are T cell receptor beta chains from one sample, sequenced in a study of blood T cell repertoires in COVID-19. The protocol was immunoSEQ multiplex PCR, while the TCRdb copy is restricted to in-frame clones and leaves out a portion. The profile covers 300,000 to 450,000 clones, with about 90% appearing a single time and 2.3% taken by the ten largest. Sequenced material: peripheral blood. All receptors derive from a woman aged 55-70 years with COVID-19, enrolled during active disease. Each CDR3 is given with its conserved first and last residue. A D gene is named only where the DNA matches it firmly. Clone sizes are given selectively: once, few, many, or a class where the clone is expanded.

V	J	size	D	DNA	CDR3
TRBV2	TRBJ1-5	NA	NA	TGTGCCAGCGGGGCTCAGCCCCAGCATTTT	CASGAQPQHF
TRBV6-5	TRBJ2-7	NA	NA	TGTGCCAGCCTCGGGAGCAACGAGCAGTACTTC	CASLGSNEQYF
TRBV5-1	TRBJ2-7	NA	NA	TGCGCCAGCAGCTTCGGGGATCGCGAGCAGTACTTC	CASSFGDREQYF
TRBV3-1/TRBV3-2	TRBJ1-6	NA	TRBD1	TGTGCCAGCAGCCAATCTAGGACAGGGTACGACAATTCACCCCTCCACTTT	CASSQSRTGYDNSPLHF
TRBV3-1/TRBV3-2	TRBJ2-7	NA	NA	TGTGCCAGCAGCCAAGAGGTCGGCCGCGCGGTCTTC	CASSQEVGRAVF
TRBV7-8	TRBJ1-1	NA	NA	TGTGCCAGCAGCTTAGCAAGGAGGGAGTCCCTCTCTCGGGCTTTCTTT	CASSLARRESLSRAFF
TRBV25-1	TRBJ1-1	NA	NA	TGTGCCAGCAGTGGGACCGGGGGGACTGAAGCTTTCTTT	CASSGTGGTEAFF
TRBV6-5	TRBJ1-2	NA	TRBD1	TGTGCCAGCAGGGAGGGGACAGTCCCTAGCTCTGGCTACACCTTC	CASREGTVPSSGYTF
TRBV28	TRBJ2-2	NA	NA	TGTGCCAGCAGTTTGAGGGAAAGCCCCGGGGAGCTGTTTTTT	CASSLRESPGELFF
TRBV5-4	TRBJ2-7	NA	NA	TGTGCCAGCAGGCCTGGCGGAATTTCGCAGCAGGAGCAGTACTTC	CASRPGGISQQEQYF
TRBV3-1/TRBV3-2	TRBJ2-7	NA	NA	TGTGCCAGCAGCCCGACACAGACTAGTAACTACGAGCAGTACTTC	CASSPTQTSNYEQYF
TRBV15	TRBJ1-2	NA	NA	TGTGCCACCAGCAGAGAGGCTTATGGCTACACCTTC	CATSREAYGYTF
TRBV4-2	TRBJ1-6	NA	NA	TGTGCCAGCAGCCAAGGGCAAGGTGGCAGCGGCTCCTATAATTCACCCCTCCACTTT	CASSQGQGGSGSYNSPLHF
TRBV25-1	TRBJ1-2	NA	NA	TGTGCCAGCAGTGAAGGGGGGAAGAATGGCTACACCTTC	CASSEGGKNGYTF
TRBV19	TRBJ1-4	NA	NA	TGTGTCCCTTTTCGGGGACTAAAGGCCGTTGACGAAAAACTGTTTTTT	CVPFRGLKAVDEKLFF
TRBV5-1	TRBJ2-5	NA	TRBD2	TGCGCCAGCAGCCGGGGGGAGGAGACCCAGTACTTC	CASSRGEETQYF
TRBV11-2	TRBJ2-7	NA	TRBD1	TGTGCCAGCAGCTTGGCAACCGGGACAGGGGTCTACGAGCAGTACTTC	CASSLATGTGVYEQYF
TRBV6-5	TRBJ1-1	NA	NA	TGTGCCAGCAGTTATAGGGGCGAAGGTAGCACTGAAGCTTTCTTT	CASSYRGEGSTEAFF
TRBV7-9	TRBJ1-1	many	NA	TGTGCCAGCGGCGGTGCTAGGAGCACTGAAGCTTTCTTT	CASGGARSTEAFF
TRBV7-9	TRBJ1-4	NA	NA	TGTGCCAGCAGTTATCCCAGGGCAGGAGAACTGTTTTTT	CASSYPRAGELFF
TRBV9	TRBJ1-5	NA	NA	TGTGCCAGCAGCGCTGGACGGACTAATCAGCCCCAGCATTTT	CASSAGRTNQPQHF
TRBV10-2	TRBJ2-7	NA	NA	TGCGCCAGCAGAATGTCAAAAAAGATCCCCCCTAAGATCTACGAGCAGTACTTC	CASRMSKKIPPKIYEQYF
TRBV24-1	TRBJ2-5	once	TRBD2	TGTGCCACCTCTTCGACTAGCGGGGGCTTGGGGAGAGCCATCCAGTACTTC	CATSSTSGGLGRAIQYF
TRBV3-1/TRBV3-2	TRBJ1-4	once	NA	TGTGCCAGCAGCCTGCGGGGGACTAATGAAAAACTGTTTTTT	CASSLRGTNEKLFF
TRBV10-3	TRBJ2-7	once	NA	TGTGCCATCAGCCCGGGGAGGAACGAGCAGTACTTC	CAISPGRNEQYF
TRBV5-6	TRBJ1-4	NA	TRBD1	TGTGCCAGCAGCTTGGAACTGGACAGGGACTTTGAAAAACTGTTTTTT	CASSLELDRDFEKLFF
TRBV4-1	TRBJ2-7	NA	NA	TGCGCCAGCAGCCCCGAGGAGGTTGTCTCCTACGAGCAGTACTTC	CASSPEEVVSYEQYF
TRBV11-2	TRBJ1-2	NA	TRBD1	TGTGCCAGCAGCTTTAACGCCAGACAGGGCTCTGGCTACACCTTC	CASSFNARQGSGYTF
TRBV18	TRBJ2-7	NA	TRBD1	TGTGCCAGCCAGGGACAGGGGGACCACTACGAGCAGTACTTC	CASQGQGDHYEQYF
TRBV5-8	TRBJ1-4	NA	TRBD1	TGTGCCAGCAGCTTGGGGGACAGGGATAATGAAAAACTGTTTTTT	CASSLGDRDNEKLFF
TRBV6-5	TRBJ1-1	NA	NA	TGTGCCAGCAGTTACCGGTTCATGAACACTGAAGCTTTCTTT	CASSYRFMNTEAFF
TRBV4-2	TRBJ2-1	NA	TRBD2	TGTGCCAGCAGCCAACCATCGTCTAGCGGGGGGGCTTACAATGAGCAGTTCTTC	CASSQPSSSGGAYNEQFF
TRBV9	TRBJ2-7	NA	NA	TGTGCCAGCAGCGTAGGAGTCCGGGTAGGCGAGCAGTACTTC	CASSVGVRVGEQYF
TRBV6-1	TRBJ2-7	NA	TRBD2	TGTGCCAGCAGTGCATTCGGGGGGGGGATGCCCTACGAGCAGTACTTC	CASSAFGGGMPYEQYF
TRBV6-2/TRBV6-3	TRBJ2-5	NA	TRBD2	TGTGCCAGCAGTTCTCCCGGACTAGCCCAAGAGACCCAGTACTTC	CASSSPGLAQETQYF
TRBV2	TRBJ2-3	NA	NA	TGTGCCAGCAGCGCCCCCTCGGAGTTAGCGGACACAGATACGCAGTATTTT	CASSAPSELADTDTQYF
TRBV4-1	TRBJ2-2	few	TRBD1	TGCGCCAGCAGCGACCCCATGAGGACAGGGTGGGAGCTGTTTTTT	CASSDPMRTGWELFF